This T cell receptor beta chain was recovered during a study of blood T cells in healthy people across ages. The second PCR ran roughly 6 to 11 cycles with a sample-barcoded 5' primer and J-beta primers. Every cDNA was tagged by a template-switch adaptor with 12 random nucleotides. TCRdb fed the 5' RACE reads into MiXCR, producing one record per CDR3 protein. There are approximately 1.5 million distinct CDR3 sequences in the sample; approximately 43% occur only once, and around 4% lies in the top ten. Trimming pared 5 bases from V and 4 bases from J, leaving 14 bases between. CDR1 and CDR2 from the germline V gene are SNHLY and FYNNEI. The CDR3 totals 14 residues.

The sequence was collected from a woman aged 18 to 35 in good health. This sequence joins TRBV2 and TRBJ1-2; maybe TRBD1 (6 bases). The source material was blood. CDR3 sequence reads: CASSILGGTYGYTF. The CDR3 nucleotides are TGTGCCAGCAGTATCCTCGGGGGCACCTATGGCTACACCTTC.